This paragraph reports one T cell receptor (beta chain). The repertoire was sequenced with immunoSEQ multiplex PCR; TCRdb's copy has only in-frame clones and lacks some. This table has 76,000 or so clones, 85% to 90% appearing once. CDR1 SEHNR and CDR2 FQNEAQ come from the germline V gene (reference sequence). J gave up 9 bases and V 5 bases, and 4 bases lay outside the gene matches. The CDR3 has 12 residues. These data originate in a study of blood T cell repertoires in COVID-19. The chain uses TRBV7-9 and TRBJ2-1; 7 bases align to TRBD1. Sequencing used peripheral blood. This sequence originates from a man older than 75 in a cohort sampled during active COVID-19. In nucleotides, the CDR3 is TGTGCCAGCAGCGACAGGGATGGTGAGCAGTTCTTC. This gives the protein CASSDRDGEQFF.